These 20 T cell receptor beta chains originate from one sample sequenced in a study of blood T cell repertoires in COVID-19. Only in-frame clones appear in the TCRdb table, and some are missing; sequencing was by immunoSEQ multiplex PCR. The data show a few hundred thousand clones, around 87% seen once. The material sequenced was PBMCs or T cells enriched from blood (not recorded which). The receptors were gathered from a man in his thirties or forties in a cohort exposed to, infected with or recovered from COVID-19 (not recorded which).

The chain uses TRBV3-1 (or the pseudogene TRBV3-2) and TRBJ2-2, with 7 bases fitting TRBD2. Germline values: CDR1 LGHDT, CDR2 YNNKEL (reference sequence). The CDR3 spans 17 residues. Trimming took 5 bases from V and 5 from J; bases not matched to a gene: 14. The CDR3 loop is CASSFQAGNRRTGELFF. CDR3 DNA sequence: TGTGCCAGCAGCTTTCAAGCGGGAAATAGAAGGACCGGGGAGCTGTTTTTT.

This clone appeared a few times. V usage is TRBV7-2 and J usage is TRBJ1-5, with 8 nucleotides matching TRBD1. The CDR3 length is 15 residues. Germline CDR1 SGHTA, CDR2 FQGNSA. Unmatched junction bases numbered 8, after V lost 4 bases and J lost 6 bases. The CDR3 is CASSYTVDRGQPQHF. The CDR3 bases are TGTGCCAGCAGCTACACCGTAGACAGGGGTCAGCCCCAGCATTTT.

The genes are TRBV6-5 and TRBJ1-4; 12 nucleotides align to TRBD1. This CDR3 spans 16 amino acids. Germline V CDR1 and CDR2: MNHEY, SVGAGI. J lost 8 bases, V lost 4 bases, and 8 bases had no gene match. The CDR3 bases are TGTGCCAGCAGTTTTTTGGGACAGGGGGCGAACGAAAAACTGTTTTTT. Its translation is CASSFLGQGANEKLFF.

This chain joins TRBV20-1 and TRBJ2-7, with TRBD1 matching over 8 bases. The CDR3 spans 12 residues. The V and J ends lost 3 bases and 6 bases, in that order; junction bases with no gene match: 4. Germline V lookup: CDR1 DFQATT, CDR2 SNEGSKA (reference sequence). CDR3 region: CSASQGAGEQYF. Written as DNA, the CDR3 is TGCAGTGCTAGTCAGGGGGCTGGCGAGCAGTACTTC.

This sequence joins TRBV27 and TRBJ2-3, with D perhaps matching TRBD2 (6 bases). With 7 bases removed from V and 4 bases from J, the gap between germline ends came to 21 bases. Germline CDR1 MNHEY, CDR2 SMNVEV (reference sequence). This CDR3 is built from 16 residues. This chain's CDR3 is CASTSSAGWNPDTQYF. The CDR3, as DNA: TGTGCCAGCACCTCCTCGGCGGGGTGGAATCCAGATACGCAGTATTTT.

The gene calls are TRBV19 and TRBJ1-2; unclear D gene. V was clipped by 7 bases and J by 2 bases, with 17 bases between them. CDR3 length equals 15 residues. Germline CDR1 LNHDA, CDR2 SQIVND (reference sequence). The CDR3 DNA sequence: TGTGCCAGTACCCAAGTAGGAGGGAGGAACTATGGCTACACCTTC. As protein: CASTQVGGRNYGYTF. Combining the CDR3 with reference TRBV19 and TRBJ1-2 gives the whole variable domain DGGITQSPKYLFRKEGQNVTLSCEQNLNHDAMYWYRQDPGQGLRLIYYSQIVNDFQKGDIAEGYSVSREKKESFPLTVTSAQKNPTAFYLCASTQVGGRNYGYTFGSGTRLTVV.

The gene calls are TRBV4-2 and TRBJ2-7, with D tentatively TRBD2 (6 bases). The CDR3 loop spans 15 amino acids. Looked up from germline, CDR1 is LGHNA and CDR2 is YNFKEQ. V gave up 3 bases and J gave up 1 base, with 13 bases separating them. The chain's CDR3 is CASSQSAGSSYEQYF. The CDR3 DNA sequence: TGTGCCAGCAGCCAGAGCGCGGGGTCTTCCTACGAGCAGTACTTC.

The chain uses TRBV5-6 and TRBJ1-3, with D maybe TRBD1 (6 bases). The V gene's germline CDR1 is SGHDT and CDR2 YYEEEE. The CDR3 loop spans 13 amino acids. Deletions cut 4 bases from V and 4 bases from J, with 9 bases between. The CDR3 reads CASSKDRGNTIYF. DNA of the CDR3: TGTGCCAGCAGCAAAGACAGGGGAAACACCATATATTTT.

The CDR3 sequence: CASSLTLNTEAFF. The CDR3 DNA reads TGTGCCAGCAGCTTAACATTAAACACTGAAGCTTTCTTT. The gene calls are TRBV7-2 and TRBJ1-1; D remains ambiguous. The V and J ends lost 2 bases and 2 bases respectively, with 6 bases between them. CDR3 size: 13 residues. Germline lookup yields CDR1 SGHTA and CDR2 FQGNSA. Combining the CDR3 with reference TRBV7-2 and TRBJ1-1 gives the whole variable domain GAGVSQSPSNKVTEKGKDVELRCDPISGHTALYWYRQSLGQGLEFLIYFQGNSAPDKSGLPSDRFSAERTGGSVSTLTIQRTQQEDSAVYLCASSLTLNTEAFFGQGTRLTVV.

This rearrangement joins TRBV6-5 to TRBJ2-5, with 7 bases matching TRBD1. The CDR3 is 13 amino acids. The J segment lost 6 bases and the V segment lost 5 bases, leaving 6 bases of the junction unmatched. In germline, CDR1 is MNHEY, CDR2 SVGAGI. Here the CDR3 DNA reads TGTGCCAGCAGTCCAGGGGGTGCGAAGACCCAGTACTTC. It yields the protein CASSPGGAKTQYF.

The CDR3 protein is CASSSDSLAYEQYF. The CDR3 DNA reads TGTGCCAGCAGCTCGGACAGTCTGGCCTACGAGCAGTACTTC. The chain couples TRBV5-4 to TRBJ2-7; perhaps TRBD1 as D (6 bases). Germline CDR1 is SGHNT and CDR2 is YYREEE (reference sequence). V dropped 3 bases and J dropped 2 bases, with 12 bases sitting between them. The length of the CDR3 is 14 residues.

This chain links TRBV28 with TRBJ1-1; 7 bases align to TRBD1. V gave up 3 bases and J gave up 11 bases; unmatched junction bases: 9. The CDR3 contains 13 residues. Germline V gene sequence: CDR1 MDHEN, CDR2 SYDVKM. DNA for the CDR3: TGTGCCAGCAGTTTGGGGGACAGAGGAGGCGCTTTCTTT. Residues: CASSLGDRGGAFF.

The CDR3 here is CASTVAGGPHEQYF. The CDR3, as DNA: TGTGCCAGCACGGTAGCGGGAGGGCCCCACGAGCAGTACTTC. The chain carries TRBV5-4 and TRBJ2-7, with TRBD2 matching 11 bases. CDR1 SGHNT and CDR2 YYREEE come from the germline V gene (reference sequence). This CDR3 is 14 amino acids long. Trimming took 6 bases from V and 5 from J; bases not matched to a gene: 7.

The chain has TRBV19 and TRBJ1-5; D call uncertain. Germline CDR1 LNHDA, CDR2 SQIVND (reference sequence). The CDR3 is 12 residues long. With 10 bases removed from V and 5 bases from J, the gap between germline ends came to 12 bases. The chain's CDR3 is CAKESRDQPQHF. CDR3 DNA sequence: TGTGCCAAGGAATCCCGGGATCAGCCCCAGCATTTT.

J is TRBJ1-2 and V is TRBV5-1; 9 bases agree with TRBD1. Germline-derived CDR1 and CDR2 are SGHRS and YFSETQ. CDR3 length: 17 amino acids. V was clipped by 4 bases and J by 6 bases; unmatched bases: 16. CDR3 in amino acids: CASSADSGQGNLDGYTF. CDR3 DNA sequence: TGCGCCAGCAGCGCAGATTCGGGACAGGGAAACCTGGATGGCTACACCTTC. Together with reference TRBV5-1 and TRBJ1-2, the CDR3 gives the full variable domain: KAGVTQTPRYLIKTRGQQVTLSCSPISGHRSVSWYQQTPGQGLQFLFEYFSETQRNKGNFPGRFSGRQFSNSRSEMNVSTLELGDSALYLCASSADSGQGNLDGYTFGSGTRLTVV.

This rearrangement joins TRBV27 to TRBJ1-1; 12 bases are a match to TRBD1. This CDR3 contains 15 residues. V was pared by 6 bases and J by 4 bases, with 6 bases of the junction left unmatched. The germline gives CDR1 MNHEY, CDR2 SMNVEV (reference sequence). CDR3 amino acids: CASSLWDRGLTEAFF. The CDR3 nucleotides read TGTGCCAGCAGCCTATGGGACAGGGGGCTCACTGAAGCTTTCTTT.

The rearrangement links TRBV24-1 to TRBJ1-1; D not resolved. The V end lost 11 bases, the J end lost 4 bases, and 19 bases lay between the germline ends. Germline CDR1 reads KGHDR; CDR2 reads SFDVKD. The CDR3 contains 14 residues. The CDR3 coding sequence is TGTGCCAGCCCGGGGAGAGATGAGGGCACTGAAGCTTTCTTT. Translated: CASPGRDEGTEAFF.

The V gene is TRBV19, the J gene TRBJ2-7; 11 positions match TRBD2. There are 17 residues in the CDR3. V lost 1 base to trimming and J lost 5 bases; unmatched junction nucleotides: 10. Per the germline V gene, CDR1 is LNHDA and CDR2 is SQIVND (reference sequence). The DNA of the CDR3 is TGTGCCAGTAGTATAGGTCTAGCGGGAGGCGCGGAACACGAGCAGTACTTC. Translating it yields CASSIGLAGGAEHEQYF.

The rearrangement joins TRBV18 to TRBJ2-3, with 9 bases aligning to TRBD2. Germline V CDR1 and CDR2: KGHSH, LQKENI. V lost 4 bases to trimming and J lost 6 bases; unmatched junction nucleotides: 11. There are 16 residues in the CDR3. This chain's CDR3 is CASSLRVEAGGDTQYF. The CDR3 bases are TGTGCCAGCTCACTTCGGGTTGAAGCGGGAGGCGATACGCAGTATTTT.

The V and J genes are TRBV15 and TRBJ1-1; 7 bases match TRBD1. There are 13 residues in the CDR3. In germline, CDR1 is LNHNV, CDR2 YYDKDF (reference sequence). V was clipped by 2 bases and J by 5 bases; unmatched bases: 2. CDR3 in DNA: TGTGCCACCAGCAGATCCAGGGGGACTGAAGCTTTCTTT. Amino acids: CATSRSRGTEAFF. The full variable domain, completed using reference TRBV15 and TRBJ1-1, is DAMVIQNPRYQVTQFGKPVTLSCSQTLNHNVMYWYQQKSSQAPKLLFHYYDKDFNNEADTPDNFQSRRPNTSFCFLDIRSPGLGDTAMYLCATSRSRGTEAFFGQGTRLTVV.